This TCR beta chain comes out of a study of technical replicates of blood from a handful of donors. Method: immunoSEQ multiplex PCR; TCRdb's copy keeps in-frame clones and lacks some. The profile shows 15,000 to 20,000 clones, roughly 87% of them singletons. Germline V gene sequence: CDR1 SEHNR, CDR2 FQNEAQ (reference sequence). V shed 3 bases and J 2 bases; nucleotides not matched to a gene: 3. The CDR3 contains 15 residues. This sequence was found in a human donor in good health. Sequenced input: PBMCs. The rearrangement uses TRBV7-9 and TRBJ1-3, with 8 positions matching TRBD1. This CDR3 is CASSFRGPTGNTIYF. CDR3 nucleotides: TGTGCCAGCAGCTTCAGGGGGCCTACTGGAAACACCATATATTTT.